This passage covers 29 T cell receptor beta chains from one sample sequenced in a study of shared clonotypes between healthy human individuals. Data came from immunoSEQ multiplex PCR; TCRdb stores just in-frame clones and leaves some out. The profile shows 650,000 to 800,000 clones, 92% of them singletons. CD8 cells classed as naive were CD45RO-negative and positively selected for CCR7, excluding terminally differentiated effector memory CD45RA+ cells. Source material: naive CD8+ T cells sorted from blood. Every receptor here comes from a man aged 25 to 45 in good health.

V is TRBV30 and J is TRBJ1-4; tentative D call: TRBD1 (5 bases). The V end lost 3 bases, the J end lost 8 bases, and 10 bases lay between the germline ends. CDR1 is GTSNPN and CDR2 is SVGIG in the germline V gene (reference sequence). CDR3 length equals 12 residues. In nucleotides, the CDR3 is TGTGCCTGGAGCGGGGCAGAAGAAAAACTGTTTTTT. Its translation is CAWSGAEEKLFF.

CDR3 region: CASSLHYFPASGDLPYEQYF. As DNA, the CDR3 is TGCGCCAGCAGCTTACATTATTTCCCGGCAAGCGGGGACCTCCCATACGAGCAGTACTTC. The chain recombines TRBV5-1 with TRBJ2-7; 7 positions match TRBD2. This CDR3 has 20 residues. Trimming cost V 2 bases and J 4 bases; bases outside gene matches: 24. Per germline, CDR1 SGHRS and CDR2 YFSETQ.

This clone was seen only once. The chain has TRBV7-9 and TRBJ2-5; D remains ambiguous. Germline CDR1 SEHNR, CDR2 FQNEAQ (reference sequence). The CDR3 spans 16 residues. V dropped 4 bases and J dropped 5 bases, with 20 bases sitting between them. DNA of the CDR3: TGTGCCAGCAGCTCGCCCTATGATCGCCCCGGGGAGACCCAGTACTTC. It codes for CASSSPYDRPGETQYF. Supplemented by reference TRBV7-9 and TRBJ2-5, the full variable domain reads DTGVSQNPRHKITKRGQNVTFRCDPISEHNRLYWYRQTLGQGPEFLTYFQNEAQLEKSRLLSDRFSAERPKGSFSTLEIQRTEQGDSAMYLCASSSPYDRPGETQYFGPGTRLLVL.

This chain joins TRBV7-6 and TRBJ2-7; 9 positions agree with TRBD1. V shed 5 bases, J shed 4 bases, and the junction held 9 bases outside the gene matches. From germline, CDR1 is SGHVS and CDR2 FNYEAQ. This CDR3 spans 15 amino acids. CDR3 DNA sequence: TGTGCCAGCAGCCCTTCACAGGGGGCGGCGTACGAGCAGTACTTC. As protein: CASSPSQGAAYEQYF.

The chain couples TRBV6-6 to TRBJ2-2, with 8 bases lining up with TRBD1. The CDR3 loop spans 15 amino acids. Germline CDR1 and CDR2: MNHNY and SVGAGI (reference sequence). After removal of 7 bases from V and 4 bases from J, the junction contained 8 bases not matched to a gene. As DNA, the CDR3 is TGTGCCAGCACGTGGACAGGGCGGGCCACCGGGGAGCTGTTTTTT. Its translation: CASTWTGRATGELFF.

The rearrangement uses TRBV13 and TRBJ2-1, with D unclear. This CDR3 is 15 amino acids long. The germline V and J ends were trimmed by 0 bases and 1 base, with 7 bases remaining between them. The V gene's germline CDR1 is PRHDT and CDR2 FYEKMQ (reference sequence). This CDR3 reads CASSLGQGSYNEQFF. CDR3 nucleotides: TGTGCCAGCAGCTTAGGACAAGGTTCCTACAATGAGCAGTTCTTC.

This chain joins TRBV5-4 and TRBJ2-3; 10 positions match TRBD2. The CDR3 is made up of 17 amino acids. Germline V gives CDR1 SGHNT, CDR2 YYREEE (reference sequence). Germline trimming cut 4 bases from V and 4 bases from J; bases unmatched to any gene: 12. CDR3 amino acids: CASSLWTSGGGADTQYF. The CDR3, as DNA: TGTGCCAGCAGCCTATGGACTAGCGGAGGGGGGGCAGATACGCAGTATTTT.

The chain has TRBV10-2 and TRBJ1-4; D uncertain. Germline V gives CDR1 WSHSY, CDR2 SAAADI. The CDR3 is 16 amino acids. With 0 bases removed from V and 7 bases from J, the gap between germline ends came to 15 bases. The CDR3 loop is CASSESGGERGEKLFF. The CDR3 DNA reads as TGCGCCAGCAGTGAGTCCGGAGGAGAAAGAGGTGAAAAACTGTTTTTT.

This sequence joins TRBV10-2 and TRBJ2-5; a possible D gene is TRBD2 (6 bases). Trimming took off 8 bases at V and 5 bases at J, with 15 bases between the two ends. CDR1 is WSHSY and CDR2 is SAAADI in the germline V gene. This CDR3 is built from 13 residues. Here the CDR3 reads CASLQGGRETQYF. Here the CDR3 DNA reads TGCGCCAGCCTTCAGGGAGGCCGGGAGACCCAGTACTTC.

J is TRBJ2-3 and V is TRBV7-8; D remains unclear. V lost 1 base and J 2 bases, leaving 4 bases between the germline ends. Germline CDR1 reads SGHVS; CDR2 reads FQNEAQ. CDR3 size: 13 residues. CDR3 DNA sequence: TGTGCCAGCAGCTTAGAGAACACAGATACGCAGTATTTT. Its protein product is CASSLENTDTQYF. The full variable domain, in which reference TRBV7-8 and TRBJ2-3 provide the parts outside the CDR3, is GAGVSQSPRYKVAKRGQDVALRCDPISGHVSLFWYQQALGQGPEFLTYFQNEAQLDKSGLPSDRFFAERPEGSVSTLKIQRTQQEDSAVYLCASSLENTDTQYFGPGTRLTVL.

This rearrangement joins TRBV9 to TRBJ2-1; 9 bases map to TRBD2. V lost 1 base to trimming and J lost 8 bases; unmatched junction nucleotides: 7. The V gene's germline CDR1 is SGDLS and CDR2 YYNGEE. CDR3 size: 15 residues. CDR3 DNA sequence: TGTGCCAGCAGCGTATATGGCGGGAGGGCCGATGAGCAGTTCTTC. Translating gives CASSVYGGRADEQFF.

The table lists this clone with a count of one. V gene TRBV21-1 combines with J gene TRBJ2-7; the D call in the table, TRBD2, was not verified against the DNA. TRBV21-1 represents a pseudogene. This CDR3 has 16 amino acids. Here the CDR3 DNA reads TGTGCCAGCAGCAAAGTGGCGGGCCCCCCGATGGGGGAGCAGTACTTC. Its protein product is CASSKVAGPPMGEQYF.

The rearrangement links TRBV30 to TRBJ2-1, with TRBD2 identical over 8 bases. Germline values: CDR1 GTSNPN, CDR2 SVGIG (reference sequence). V was clipped by 4 bases and J by 8 bases; unmatched bases: 13. The CDR3 runs 15 residues. The CDR3 region has the DNA TGTGCCTGGACCTACGGACTAGCCCCTTCGGATGAGCAGTTCTTC. Its protein is CAWTYGLAPSDEQFF.

The CDR3 sequence: CASSLSNTEAFF. The CDR3 DNA is TGTGCCAGCAGCTTATCTAACACTGAAGCTTTCTTT. The chain recombines TRBV7-6 with TRBJ1-1; D remains unclear. The CDR3 length is 12 residues. Looked up from germline, CDR1 is SGHVS and CDR2 is FNYEAQ. Trimming took 2 bases from V and 2 from J, leaving 3 bases between them. Full variable domain (remainder filled in from reference TRBV7-6 and TRBJ1-1): GAGVSQSPRYKVTKRGQDVALRCDPISGHVSLYWYRQALGQGPEFLTYFNYEAQQDKSGLPNDRFSAERPEGSISTLTIQRTEQRDSAMYRCASSLSNTEAFFGQGTRLTVV.

V is TRBV4-3 and J is TRBJ2-1, with 7 nucleotides matching TRBD2. CDR1 and CDR2 from the germline V gene are LGHNA and YSLEER. The CDR3 covers 12 residues. V dropped 4 bases and J dropped 10; count of bases not matched to a gene: 4. The chain's CDR3 is CASSPRGGEQFF. In DNA, the CDR3 is TGCGCCAGCAGCCCGAGGGGAGGGGAGCAGTTCTTC.

This clone was observed a single time. This chain links TRBV28 with TRBJ2-7, with D maybe TRBD1 (6 bases). The CDR3 consists of 15 residues. Germline lookup yields CDR1 MDHEN and CDR2 SYDVKM. V lost 7 bases and J 2 bases, leaving 18 bases between the germline ends. The CDR3 bases are TGTGCCAGCATTTCCAACAGGGACATACCCTACGAGCAGTACTTC. Its protein product is CASISNRDIPYEQYF. The variable domain in full, with the rest retrieved from reference TRBV28 and TRBJ2-7, is DVKVTQSSRYLVKRTGEKVFLECVQDMDHENMFWYRQDPGLGLRLIYFSYDVKMKEKGDIPEGYSVSREKKERFSLILESASTNQTSMYLCASISNRDIPYEQYFGPGTRLTVT.

The V call is TRBV6-1, the J call TRBJ2-7; the D is unclear. Germline CDR1 is MNHNS and CDR2 is SASEGT. The germline V and J ends were trimmed by 3 bases and 2 bases, with 5 bases remaining between them. The CDR3 runs 12 residues. CDR3 coding DNA: TGTGCCAGCAGTGATGACCCCTACGAGCAGTACTTC. Protein: CASSDDPYEQYF.

This rearrangement joins TRBV13 to TRBJ2-1; D is perhaps TRBD2 (5 bases). CDR3 length: 13 residues. Trimming pared 0 bases from V and 12 bases from J, leaving 12 bases between. Germline V gene lookup returns CDR1 PRHDT and CDR2 FYEKMQ (reference sequence). CDR3: CASSLGRGLPQFF. The CDR3 bases are TGTGCCAGCAGCTTAGGCCGCGGGTTGCCGCAGTTCTTC.

The rearrangement links TRBV5-4 to TRBJ2-3; TRBD2 might be the D (5 bases). V was trimmed by 2 bases and J by 3 bases, leaving 13 bases between them. Germline CDR1 SGHNT, CDR2 YYREEE (reference sequence). This CDR3 is 15 amino acids long. In DNA form, the CDR3 reads TGTGCCAGCAGCTTCACAGCGAGCGGTACAGATACGCAGTATTTT. Translation: CASSFTASGTDTQYF.

The CDR3, as DNA: TGCGCCAGCAGCACCTCCCGACCCTTTCGGTCCAATGAGCAGTTCTTC. Translation: CASSTSRPFRSNEQFF. This chain connects TRBV5-1 to TRBJ2-1; D gene uncertain. This CDR3 spans 16 amino acids. The V gene's germline CDR1 is SGHRS and CDR2 YFSETQ. V dropped 4 bases and J dropped 6 bases, with 20 bases sitting between them.

V is TRBV7-8 and J is TRBJ2-5, with D perhaps matching TRBD1 or TRBD2 (5 bases each). There are 14 residues in the CDR3. Trimming stripped 5 bases from V and 1 base from J, with 11 bases between. Germline CDR1 SGHVS, CDR2 FQNEAQ. The CDR3 sequence: CASSDRDGQETQYF. In nucleotides, the CDR3 is TGTGCCAGCAGCGACCGGGACGGCCAAGAGACCCAGTACTTC.

V and J are TRBV6-5 and TRBJ1-4; D unresolved. Germline CDR1 reads MNHEY; CDR2 reads SVGAGI. Between the trimmed V and J ends, which lost 6 bases and 5 bases, there was a span of 16 bases. CDR3 length: 15 residues. DNA for the CDR3: TGTGCCAGCAGCTCGGACTTGGGCTTAAATGAAAAACTGTTTTTT. It is translated as CASSSDLGLNEKLFF.

The chain joins TRBV4-1 to TRBJ2-1, with TRBD2 identical over 7 bases. The ends lost 0 bases at V and 3 bases at J; junction bases unmatched: 5. Germline values: CDR1 MGHRA, CDR2 YSYEKL. This CDR3 has 16 amino acids. CDR3 residues: CASSQESGAVYNEQFF. The CDR3, as DNA: TGCGCCAGCAGCCAAGAAAGCGGGGCGGTCTACAATGAGCAGTTCTTC.

In DNA form, the CDR3 reads TGTGCCAGCAGCACCAGGGTCTCTCCTGGAAACACCATATATTTT. This gives the protein CASSTRVSPGNTIYF. The chain links TRBV21-1 to TRBJ1-3; the tabulated D call, TRBD1, remains unverified against the DNA. TRBV21-1 is shown as a pseudogene. The CDR3 sequence is 15 residues long.

The gene calls are TRBV15 and TRBJ1-2, with D possibly TRBD1 on 6 matching bases. Trimming left V 0 bases short and J 4 bases short, with 9 bases between. The germline V gene encodes CDR1 LNHNV and CDR2 YYDKDF (reference sequence). The CDR3 runs to 14 residues. CDR3 residues: CATSRDTGPYGYTF. The CDR3, as DNA: TGTGCCACCAGCAGAGATACAGGGCCCTATGGCTACACCTTC.

The rearrangement links TRBV27 to TRBJ2-1; D ambiguous. Per germline, CDR1 MNHEY and CDR2 SMNVEV (reference sequence). This CDR3 region has 16 residues. Trimming shortened V by 5 bases and J by 0 bases, and 14 bases separated the two germline ends. CDR3 bases: TGTGCCAGCAGTCCTACTACAGATTACTCCTACAATGAGCAGTTCTTC. It encodes CASSPTTDYSYNEQFF.

The chain uses TRBV2 and TRBJ1-2; 9 positions agree with TRBD1. The germline CDR1 and CDR2 sequences are SNHLY and FYNNEI. The CDR3 runs 14 residues. V gave up 5 bases and J gave up 8 bases; unmatched junction bases: 9. The CDR3 here is CASSPTGGFGGYTF. For the CDR3, the DNA is TGTGCCAGCAGTCCTACAGGGGGCTTCGGCGGCTACACCTTC. Supplemented by reference TRBV2 and TRBJ1-2, the full variable domain reads EPEVTQTPSHQVTQMGQEVILRCVPISNHLYFYWYRQILGQKVEFLVSFYNNEISEKSEIFDDQFSVERPDGSNFTLKIRSTKLEDSAMYFCASSPTGGFGGYTFGSGTRLTVV.

The chain has TRBV5-1 and TRBJ2-7, with 9 nucleotides matching TRBD1. The CDR3 has 14 residues. The V gene end was trimmed by 3 bases and the J gene end by 7 bases; junction bases not matched to a gene: 8. Germline CDR1 SGHRS, CDR2 YFSETQ. The CDR3 loop reads CASSSGTGLVEQYF. The CDR3, as DNA: TGCGCCAGCAGCTCCGGGACAGGGTTAGTAGAGCAGTACTTC.

The V call is TRBV9, the J call TRBJ2-1; TRBD2 might be the D (5 bases). Germline CDR1 and CDR2: SGDLS and YYNGEE. The CDR3 totals 16 residues. V was pared by 5 bases and J by 1 base, with 16 bases between. CDR3 sequence (DNA): TGTGCCAGCAGTCCCGGGGTGCCTGCGTCCTACAATGAGCAGTTCTTC. This codes for CASSPGVPASYNEQFF.